The 23 T cell receptor beta chains below come from one sample, sequenced in a study of blood T cell repertoires in COVID-19. Libraries were prepared by immunoSEQ multiplex PCR; TCRdb keeps only in-frame clonotypes and omits some of them. Of around 150,000 clones in the sample, approximately 80% were seen once. The sequenced sample consisted of PBMCs or T cells enriched from blood (not recorded which). These receptors came from an older man who had been exposed to COVID-19.

Here the CDR3 DNA reads TGTGCCAGCAGCTACGACAGGGCTAACTATGGCTACACCTTC. Translation: CASSYDRANYGYTF. The rearrangement joins TRBV13 to TRBJ1-2, with 7 bases fitting TRBD1. The CDR3 is made up of 14 amino acids. From germline, CDR1 is PRHDT and CDR2 FYEKMQ (reference sequence). After removal of 4 bases from V and 0 bases from J, the junction contained 2 bases not matched to a gene.

The chain has TRBV2 and TRBJ2-3; D gene ambiguous. This CDR3 region has 15 residues. V dropped 8 bases and J dropped 8 bases, with 23 bases sitting between them. The germline gives CDR1 SNHLY, CDR2 FYNNEI. CDR3 sequence reads: CASSIAVRFRGTQYF. The CDR3 bases are TGTGCCAGCTCCATAGCCGTGCGGTTTAGAGGTACGCAGTATTTT.

The gene calls are TRBV19 and TRBJ2-1; 7 nucleotides agree with TRBD2. Germline loops: CDR1 LNHDA, CDR2 SQIVND (reference sequence). V gave up 5 bases and J gave up 5 bases; unmatched junction bases: 15. CDR3 size: 17 residues. CDR3 sequence reads: CASSPVGSGAANNEQFF. CDR3 sequence (DNA): TGTGCCAGTAGTCCTGTGGGGAGCGGGGCAGCGAACAATGAGCAGTTCTTC.

This rearrangement joins TRBV7-2 to TRBJ2-7; TRBD2 matches at 8 bases. Trimming cost V 5 bases and J 1 base; bases outside gene matches: 4. CDR3 length: 14 residues. Per germline, CDR1 SGHTA and CDR2 FQGNSA. The CDR3 DNA reads TGTGCCAGCAGCCGGGGGGGCCCGTCCTACGAGCAGTACTTC. This translates into CASSRGGPSYEQYF.

The rearrangement links TRBV3-1 (or the pseudogene TRBV3-2) to TRBJ2-3; 7 nucleotides align to TRBD2. V shed 3 bases, J shed 2 bases, and the junction held 5 bases outside the gene matches. The CDR3 consists of 15 residues. Germline V gene lookup returns CDR1 LGHDT and CDR2 YNNKEL (reference sequence). CDR3 sequence (DNA): TGTGCCAGCAGCCAGCGTAGCGGGTTCACAGATACGCAGTATTTT. It translates to CASSQRSGFTDTQYF.

This clone was found once. V usage is TRBV27 and J usage is TRBJ1-2; perhaps TRBD1 as D (5 bases). The germline V gene encodes CDR1 MNHEY and CDR2 SMNVEV (reference sequence). The V and J ends lost 2 bases and 7 bases respectively, with 14 bases between them. The CDR3 covers 14 residues. The CDR3 DNA reads TGTGCCAGCAGTTTAAGAGGAGGGACGGGTGGCTACACCTTC. Translation: CASSLRGGTGGYTF.

The chain recombines TRBV21-1 with TRBJ1-1; the listed D gene, TRBD1, was not tested against the DNA. TRBV21-1 is annotated as a pseudogene. The length of the CDR3 is 16 residues. In nucleotides, the CDR3 is TGTGCCAGCAGCAATGGCACAGGGGTAAGGGACACTGAAGCTTTCTTT. Its translation is CASSNGTGVRDTEAFF.

This clone has at least ten counts. This rearrangement joins TRBV12-5 to TRBJ1-2; D ambiguous. The germline V gene encodes CDR1 LGHNT and CDR2 FRNRAP. The V end lost 3 bases, the J end lost 7 bases, and 15 bases lay between the germline ends. This CDR3 has 14 residues. The CDR3 sequence: CASGLTTWESGYTF. CDR3 coding DNA: TGTGCTAGTGGTTTAACCACCTGGGAGAGTGGCTACACCTTC.

This clone showed up just once. This CDR3 is CASSPYTGSDEQYF. The DNA for the CDR3 is TGTGCCAGCTCACCGTACACAGGCAGCGACGAGCAGTACTTC. The rearrangement links TRBV18 to TRBJ2-7; TRBD1 might be the D (5 bases). V lost 3 bases to trimming and J lost 5 bases, with 14 bases between them. This CDR3 contains 14 residues. In germline, CDR1 is KGHSH, CDR2 LQKENI.

This rearrangement joins TRBV5-1 to TRBJ2-5; 9 positions match TRBD1. Trimming removed 0 bases from V and 1 base from J; junction bases left unmatched: 7. CDR3 size: 17 residues. In germline, CDR1 is SGHRS, CDR2 YFSETQ. The CDR3 DNA sequence: TGCGCCAGCAGCTTGGGTGTTACAGGGGGCCCCCAAGAGACCCAGTACTTC. Its translation: CASSLGVTGGPQETQYF. Based on the CDR3 plus reference TRBV5-1 and TRBJ2-5, the full variable domain is KAGVTQTPRYLIKTRGQQVTLSCSPISGHRSVSWYQQTPGQGLQFLFEYFSETQRNKGNFPGRFSGRQFSNSRSEMNVSTLELGDSALYLCASSLGVTGGPQETQYFGPGTRLLVL.

The table lists this clone with a count of one. The V and J genes are TRBV7-2 and TRBJ1-3; no firm D call. V lost 1 base, J lost 0 bases, and 10 bases lay in between. Per germline, CDR1 SGHTA and CDR2 FQGNSA. The length of the CDR3 is 16 residues. In nucleotides, the CDR3 is TGTGCCAGCAGCTTAGGAGGGCAGTACTCTGGAAACACCATATATTTT. It yields the protein CASSLGGQYSGNTIYF. Full variable domain (outside the CDR3, taken from reference TRBV7-2 and TRBJ1-3): GAGVSQSPSNKVTEKGKDVELRCDPISGHTALYWYRQSLGQGLEFLIYFQGNSAPDKSGLPSDRFSAERTGGSVSTLTIQRTQQEDSAVYLCASSLGGQYSGNTIYFGEGSWLTVV.

J is TRBJ1-2 and V is TRBV28; D remains ambiguous. With 3 bases removed from V and 5 bases from J, the gap between germline ends came to 10 bases. Germline CDR1 is MDHEN and CDR2 is SYDVKM. This CDR3 comprises 13 residues. The chain's CDR3 is CASSLSRGYGYTF. The CDR3, as DNA: TGTGCCAGCAGTTTGTCGCGAGGGTATGGCTACACCTTC.

V gene TRBV20-1 combines with J gene TRBJ1-1; D unclear. CDR1 is DFQATT and CDR2 is SNEGSKA in the germline V gene (reference sequence). Trimming removed 3 bases from V and 4 bases from J, with 6 bases in between. There are 11 residues in the CDR3. CDR3 bases: TGCAGTGCTAGTCCCGGCACTGAAGCTTTCTTT. Amino acid sequence: CSASPGTEAFF.

V is TRBV9 and J is TRBJ2-2; D might be TRBD1 (6 bases). The germline V gene has CDR1 SGDLS and CDR2 YYNGEE. This CDR3 has 16 residues. The V end lost 0 bases, the J end lost 1 base, and 10 bases lay between the germline ends. CDR3: CASSVGQDENTGELFF. CDR3 bases: TGTGCCAGCAGCGTAGGACAGGATGAGAACACCGGGGAGCTGTTTTTT.

This clone was detected once. V is TRBV27 and J is TRBJ1-2, with TRBD1 matching over 10 bases. The trim removed 5 bases at V and 7 bases at J, leaving 4 bases unmatched. The CDR3 consists of 13 residues. Germline CDR1 reads MNHEY; CDR2 reads SMNVEV (reference sequence). The chain's CDR3 is CASSAGTGAGYTF. CDR3 coding DNA: TGTGCCAGCAGTGCCGGGACAGGGGCTGGCTACACCTTC.

The chain joins TRBV7-2 to TRBJ1-5, with D possibly TRBD1 on 6 matching bases. The V end lost 3 bases, the J end lost 1 base, and 19 bases lay between the germline ends. CDR1 and CDR2 (germline): SGHTA, FQGNSA. The CDR3 contains 18 residues. The CDR3 spells CASSFQPQGTGSNQPQHF. CDR3 nucleotides: TGTGCCAGCAGCTTTCAACCACAGGGAACCGGGAGCAATCAGCCCCAGCATTTT.

V is TRBV13 and J is TRBJ2-7; 8 positions agree with TRBD2. This CDR3 has 16 amino acids. Germline V CDR1 and CDR2: PRHDT, FYEKMQ (reference sequence). With V trimmed by 1 base and J by 7 bases, 12 bases remained unmatched. The CDR3 spells CASSLVQGLGDLEQYF. In nucleotides, the CDR3 is TGTGCCAGCAGCTTAGTACAGGGACTAGGAGACCTGGAGCAGTACTTC.

This clone was detected once. The V gene is TRBV28, the J gene TRBJ1-5, with TRBD1 matching 9 bases. V lost 8 bases to trimming and J lost 8 bases; unmatched junction nucleotides: 7. Germline V CDR1 and CDR2: MDHEN, SYDVKM. This CDR3 region has 13 residues. The CDR3 coding sequence is TGTGCCAGCCGGACAGGGGTAGATGAGCCCCAGCATTTT. Residues: CASRTGVDEPQHF.

The rearrangement uses TRBV5-1 and TRBJ2-4; TRBD2 matches 10 bases. The trim removed 5 bases at V and 9 bases at J, leaving 11 bases unmatched. This CDR3 comprises 15 residues. Looked up from germline, CDR1 is SGHRS and CDR2 is YFSETQ. The CDR3 region is CASSYTSGMLGIQYF. The CDR3 DNA follows: TGCGCCAGCAGTTACACTAGCGGGATGTTAGGCATTCAGTACTTC.

This clone has a single count. This chain uses TRBV19 with TRBJ2-1; TRBD2 matches at 11 bases. Germline V CDR1 and CDR2: LNHDA, SQIVND (reference sequence). The V gene end was trimmed by 4 bases and the J gene end by 8 bases; junction bases not matched to a gene: 1. This CDR3 has 13 residues. CDR3 residues: CASSRGLADEQFF. The CDR3 region has the DNA TGTGCCAGTAGTAGGGGACTAGCGGATGAGCAGTTCTTC.

V gene TRBV5-1 combines with J gene TRBJ2-3, with D hard to call. The CDR3 runs 15 residues. V was clipped by 0 bases and J by 0 bases, with 8 bases between them. CDR1 is SGHRS and CDR2 is YFSETQ in the germline V gene. The CDR3 spells CASSLVPLSTDTQYF. In DNA form, the CDR3 reads TGCGCCAGCAGCTTGGTTCCCCTTAGCACAGATACGCAGTATTTT.

This chain links TRBV3-1 (or the pseudogene TRBV3-2) with TRBJ2-5; a possible D gene is TRBD2 (5 bases). Trimming cost V 4 bases and J 5 bases, with 11 bases left between them. Germline assignment: CDR1 LGHDT and CDR2 YNNKEL (reference sequence). This CDR3 has 13 residues. CDR3 in amino acids: CASSPPLEETQYF. CDR3 nucleotides: TGTGCCAGCAGCCCTCCACTAGAGGAGACCCAGTACTTC.

The chain recombines TRBV5-1 with TRBJ2-3, with D possibly matching TRBD2 (6 bases). The CDR3 has 16 residues. CDR1 SGHRS and CDR2 YFSETQ come from the germline V gene. The germline V and J ends were trimmed by 2 bases and 2 bases, with 15 bases remaining between them. CDR3 nucleotides: TGCGCCAGCAGCTTAGGGCTAGCGCCGATCACAGATACGCAGTATTTT. Protein sequence: CASSLGLAPITDTQYF.